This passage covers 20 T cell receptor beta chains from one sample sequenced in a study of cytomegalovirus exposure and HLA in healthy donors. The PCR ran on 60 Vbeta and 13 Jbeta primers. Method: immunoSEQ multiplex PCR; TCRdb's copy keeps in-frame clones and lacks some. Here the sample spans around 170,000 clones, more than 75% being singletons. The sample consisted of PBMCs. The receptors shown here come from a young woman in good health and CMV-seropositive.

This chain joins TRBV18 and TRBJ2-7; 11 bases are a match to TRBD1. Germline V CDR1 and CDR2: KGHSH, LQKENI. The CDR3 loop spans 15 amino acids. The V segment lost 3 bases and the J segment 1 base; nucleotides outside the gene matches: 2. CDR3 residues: CASSPGTGGSYEQYF. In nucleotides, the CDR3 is TGTGCCAGCTCACCTGGGACAGGGGGGTCCTACGAGCAGTACTTC.

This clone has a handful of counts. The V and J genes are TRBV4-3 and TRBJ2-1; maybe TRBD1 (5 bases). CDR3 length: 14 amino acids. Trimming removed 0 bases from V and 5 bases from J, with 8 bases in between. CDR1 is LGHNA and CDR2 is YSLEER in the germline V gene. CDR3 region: CASSQEYRNNEQFF. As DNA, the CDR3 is TGCGCCAGCAGCCAAGAATACAGGAACAATGAGCAGTTCTTC.

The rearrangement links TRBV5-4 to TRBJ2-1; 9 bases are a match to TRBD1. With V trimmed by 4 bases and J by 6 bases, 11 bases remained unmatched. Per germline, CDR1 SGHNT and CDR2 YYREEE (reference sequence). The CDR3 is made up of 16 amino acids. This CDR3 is CASSPAGTGPLNEQFF. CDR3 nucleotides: TGTGCCAGCAGCCCTGCAGGGACAGGGCCCCTCAATGAGCAGTTCTTC.

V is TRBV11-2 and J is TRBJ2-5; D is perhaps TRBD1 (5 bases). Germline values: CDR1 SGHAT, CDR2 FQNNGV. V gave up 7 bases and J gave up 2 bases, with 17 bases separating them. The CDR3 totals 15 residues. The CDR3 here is CASTSTGRAQETQYF. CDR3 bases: TGTGCCAGCACCTCAACGGGCAGGGCACAAGAGACCCAGTACTTC.

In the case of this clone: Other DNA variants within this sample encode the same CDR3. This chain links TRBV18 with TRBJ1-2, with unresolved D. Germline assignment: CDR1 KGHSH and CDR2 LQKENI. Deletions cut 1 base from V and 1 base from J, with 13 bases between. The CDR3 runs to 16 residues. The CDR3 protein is CASSPQSAGNNYGYTF. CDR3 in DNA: TGTGCCAGCTCACCACAGTCGGCGGGGAATAACTATGGCTACACCTTC.

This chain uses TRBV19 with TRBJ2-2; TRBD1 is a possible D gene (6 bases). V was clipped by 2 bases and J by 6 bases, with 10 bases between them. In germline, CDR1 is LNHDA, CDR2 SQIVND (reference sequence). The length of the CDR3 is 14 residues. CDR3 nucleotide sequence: TGTGCCAGTAGTATACCAGGGGCGCCCGGGGAGCTGTTTTTT. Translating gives CASSIPGAPGELFF.

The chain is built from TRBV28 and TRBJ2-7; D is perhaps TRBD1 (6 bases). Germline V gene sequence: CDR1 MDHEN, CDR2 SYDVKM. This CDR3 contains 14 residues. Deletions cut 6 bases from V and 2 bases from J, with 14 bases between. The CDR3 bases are TGTGCCAGCAGCCTCAGGGGAAGGACCTACGAGCAGTACTTC. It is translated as CASSLRGRTYEQYF.

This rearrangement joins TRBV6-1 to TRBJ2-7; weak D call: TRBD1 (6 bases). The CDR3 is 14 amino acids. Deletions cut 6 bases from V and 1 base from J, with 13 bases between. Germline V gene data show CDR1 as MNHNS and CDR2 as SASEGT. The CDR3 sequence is CASRNREGSYEQYF. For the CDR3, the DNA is TGTGCCAGCAGGAACAGGGAAGGTTCCTACGAGCAGTACTTC.

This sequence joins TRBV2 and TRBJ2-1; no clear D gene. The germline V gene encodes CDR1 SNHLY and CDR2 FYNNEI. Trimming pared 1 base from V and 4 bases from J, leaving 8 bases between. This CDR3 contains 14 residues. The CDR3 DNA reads TGTGCCAGCAGTGAAGGGCCCCGTTACAATGAGCAGTTCTTC. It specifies CASSEGPRYNEQFF.

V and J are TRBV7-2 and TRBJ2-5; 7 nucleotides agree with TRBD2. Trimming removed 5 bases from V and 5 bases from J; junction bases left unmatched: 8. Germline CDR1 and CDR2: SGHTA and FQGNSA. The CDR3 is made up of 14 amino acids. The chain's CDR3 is CASSIDWGGETQYF. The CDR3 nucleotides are TGTGCCAGCAGCATAGACTGGGGGGGGGAGACCCAGTACTTC. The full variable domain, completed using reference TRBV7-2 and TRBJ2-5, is GAGVSQSPSNKVTEKGKDVELRCDPISGHTALYWYRQSLGQGLEFLIYFQGNSAPDKSGLPSDRFSAERTGGSVSTLTIQRTQQEDSAVYLCASSIDWGGETQYFGPGTRLLVL.

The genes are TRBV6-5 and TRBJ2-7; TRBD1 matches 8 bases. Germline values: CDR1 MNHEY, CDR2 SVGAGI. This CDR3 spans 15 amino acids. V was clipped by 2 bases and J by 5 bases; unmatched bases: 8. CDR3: CASSYNQGARNEQYF. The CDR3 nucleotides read TGTGCCAGCAGTTACAACCAGGGGGCGCGCAACGAGCAGTACTTC.

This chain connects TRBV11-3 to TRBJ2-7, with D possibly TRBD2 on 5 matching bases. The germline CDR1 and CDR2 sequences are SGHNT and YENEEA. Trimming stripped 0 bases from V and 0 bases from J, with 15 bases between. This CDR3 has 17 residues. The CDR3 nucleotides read TGTGCCAGCAGCTTAGATACTAGGACTCGGAGCTCCTACGAGCAGTACTTC. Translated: CASSLDTRTRSSYEQYF.

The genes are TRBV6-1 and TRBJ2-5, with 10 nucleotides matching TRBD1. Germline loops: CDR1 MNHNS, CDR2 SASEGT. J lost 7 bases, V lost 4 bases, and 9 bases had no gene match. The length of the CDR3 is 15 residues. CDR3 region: CASSASGTGVGTQYF. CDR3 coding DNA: TGTGCCAGCAGTGCCTCCGGGACAGGGGTCGGGACCCAGTACTTC.

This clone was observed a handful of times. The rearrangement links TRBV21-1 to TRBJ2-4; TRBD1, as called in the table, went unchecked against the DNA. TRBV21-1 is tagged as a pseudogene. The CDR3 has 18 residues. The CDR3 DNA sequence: TGTGCCAGCAGCAAAGCGGACAGGTATGGGCTAGCCAAAAACATTCAGTACTTC. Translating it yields CASSKADRYGLAKNIQYF.

CDR3 in DNA: TGTGCCAGCAGTCCGCGGGGGGGCCCCTACGAGCAGTACTTC. Its protein is CASSPRGGPYEQYF. The V call is TRBV27, the J call TRBJ2-7; 9 bases align to TRBD2. This CDR3 has 14 amino acids. V was clipped by 5 bases and J by 2 bases; unmatched bases: 4. Germline assignment: CDR1 MNHEY and CDR2 SMNVEV (reference sequence).

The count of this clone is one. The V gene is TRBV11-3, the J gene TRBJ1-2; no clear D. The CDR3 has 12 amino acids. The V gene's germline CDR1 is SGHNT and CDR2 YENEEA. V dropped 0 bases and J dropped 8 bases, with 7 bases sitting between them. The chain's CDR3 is CASSLEGSGYTF. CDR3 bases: TGTGCCAGCAGCTTAGAAGGGAGCGGCTACACCTTC.

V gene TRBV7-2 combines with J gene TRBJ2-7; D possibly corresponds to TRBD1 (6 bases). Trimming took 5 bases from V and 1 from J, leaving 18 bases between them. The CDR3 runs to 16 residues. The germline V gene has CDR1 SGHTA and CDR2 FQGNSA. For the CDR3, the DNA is TGTGCCAGCAGCCCAGACCCGGGACAATCTTCCTACGAGCAGTACTTC. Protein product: CASSPDPGQSSYEQYF.

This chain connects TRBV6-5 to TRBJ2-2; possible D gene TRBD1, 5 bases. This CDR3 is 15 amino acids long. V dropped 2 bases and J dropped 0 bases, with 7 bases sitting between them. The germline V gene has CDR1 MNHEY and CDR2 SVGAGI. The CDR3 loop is CASSYRQSNTGELFF. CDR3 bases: TGTGCCAGCAGTTACAGACAGTCGAACACCGGGGAGCTGTTTTTT.

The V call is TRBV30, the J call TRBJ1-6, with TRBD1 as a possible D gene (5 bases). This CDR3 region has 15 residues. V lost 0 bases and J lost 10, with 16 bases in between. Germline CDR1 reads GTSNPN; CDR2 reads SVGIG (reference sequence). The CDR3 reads CAWSVHSAGGSPLHF. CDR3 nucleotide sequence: TGTGCCTGGAGTGTACATTCGGCCGGGGGGTCACCCCTCCACTTT.

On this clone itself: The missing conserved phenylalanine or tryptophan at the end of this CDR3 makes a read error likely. CDR3 bases: TGCGCCAGCAGTGAAGTGACAGGAACACAGCAGTACCTC. It codes for CASSEVTGTQQYL. The V call is TRBV10-2, the J call TRBJ2-7, with a tentative D call TRBD1 (6 bases). V lost 3 bases, J lost 8 bases, and 14 bases lay in between. Germline V gene data show CDR1 as WSHSY and CDR2 as SAAADI. The CDR3 has 13 residues.